This is a list of T cell receptor beta chains from one sample in a study of T cell changes during pregnancy in multiple sclerosis. Repertoires were generated with immunoSEQ multiplex PCR, while TCRdb's copy carries only in-frame clones and drops some. This table holds over 75,000 clones, approximately 92% found once. The input for sequencing was peripheral blood, taken in the first trimester of pregnancy. These receptors all stem from a female donor with multiple sclerosis, enrolled in a pregnancy study. The CDR3 runs from the conserved cysteine through the conserved F or W. A D gene is named only where the DNA matches it firmly. Clone sizes are given selectively: once, few, many, or a class where the clone is expanded.

V gene: TRBV9; J gene: TRBJ1-5; D gene: TRBD1; clone size: -; CDR3 DNA: TGTGCCAGCAGCAGCCGGGACAGGACTTATCAGCCCCAGCATTTT; CDR3 protein: CASSSRDRTYQPQHF
V gene: TRBV11-2; J gene: TRBJ2-1; D gene: TRBD2; clone size: -; CDR3 DNA: TGTGCCAGCAGCTTACGCCCGACTAGCGGGAGGGGTTACAATGAGCAGTTCTTC; CDR3 protein: CASSLRPTSGRGYNEQFF
V gene: TRBV7-9; J gene: TRBJ1-1; D gene: -; clone size: few; CDR3 DNA: TGTGCCAGCAGCTTTAGAACAGGCTTGAACACTGAAGCTTTCTTT; CDR3 protein: CASSFRTGLNTEAFF
V gene: TRBV5-1; J gene: TRBJ2-7; D gene: -; clone size: -; CDR3 DNA: TGCGCCAGCAGCGCCCCTAGCGCGGGAATTTACGAGCAGTACTTC; CDR3 protein: CASSAPSAGIYEQYF
V gene: TRBV27; J gene: TRBJ2-7; D gene: -; clone size: -; CDR3 DNA: TGTGCCAGCAGTTCCGGAGCACCCTACGAGCAGTACTTC; CDR3 protein: CASSSGAPYEQYF
V gene: TRBV28; J gene: TRBJ1-5; D gene: -; clone size: once; CDR3 DNA: TGTGCCAGCAGTCAAGGGACATTGGGCAATCAGCCCCAGCATTTT; CDR3 protein: CASSQGTLGNQPQHF
V gene: TRBV19; J gene: TRBJ2-7; D gene: TRBD1; clone size: -; CDR3 DNA: TGTGCCAGCAGCAGCGGGACAGGGGATGGCGAGCAGTACTTC; CDR3 protein: CASSSGTGDGEQYF
V gene: TRBV21-1; J gene: TRBJ2-1; D gene: -; clone size: -; CDR3 DNA: TGTGCCAGCAACGGACTAGCGGGAGGGGTGTACAATGAGCAGTTCTTC; CDR3 protein: CASNGLAGGVYNEQFF
V gene: TRBV19; J gene: TRBJ1-5; D gene: TRBD1; clone size: -; CDR3 DNA: TGTGCCAGTAGTACTCCGGGACAGGGATATAGGCAGCCCCAGCATTTT; CDR3 protein: CASSTPGQGYRQPQHF
V gene: TRBV28; J gene: TRBJ1-2; D gene: -; clone size: -; CDR3 DNA: TGTGCCAGCAGTGGGGGGGGGAGTAACTATGGCTACACCTTC; CDR3 protein: CASSGGGSNYGYTF
V gene: TRBV7-9; J gene: TRBJ1-1; D gene: -; clone size: -; CDR3 DNA: TGTGCCAGCAGCAGAAGGGGGGGGTTGATAGCGCGGGTGAACACTGAAGCTTTCTTT; CDR3 protein: CASSRRGGLIARVNTEAFF
V gene: TRBV6-5; J gene: TRBJ2-7; D gene: TRBD2; clone size: -; CDR3 DNA: TGTGCCAGCAGTCAGATAGCGGGGCCTAACTACGAGCAGTACTTC; CDR3 protein: CASSQIAGPNYEQYF
V gene: TRBV15; J gene: TRBJ2-7; D gene: TRBD1; clone size: -; CDR3 DNA: TGTGCCACCAGCAACTGGGACAGAGTTTCCTACGAGCAGTACTTC; CDR3 protein: CATSNWDRVSYEQYF
V gene: TRBV7-8; J gene: TRBJ2-7; D gene: TRBD2; clone size: -; CDR3 DNA: TGTGCCAGCAGCCCGACTAGCGGGAGTTACGAGCAGTACTTC; CDR3 protein: CASSPTSGSYEQYF
V gene: TRBV27; J gene: TRBJ1-1; D gene: TRBD1; clone size: -; CDR3 DNA: TGTGCCAGCAGTCCATACTCGCCCGGACAGGGAAGAAACACTGAAGCTTTCTTT; CDR3 protein: CASSPYSPGQGRNTEAFF
V gene: TRBV4-2; J gene: TRBJ2-1; D gene: -; clone size: few; CDR3 DNA: TGTGCCAGCAGCCAAGACAGGCACAATGAGCAGTTCTTC; CDR3 protein: CASSQDRHNEQFF
V gene: TRBV28; J gene: TRBJ1-5; D gene: -; clone size: -; CDR3 DNA: TGTGCCAGCAGTCACGGGACAACCGATCAGCCCCAGCATTTT; CDR3 protein: CASSHGTTDQPQHF
V gene: TRBV28; J gene: TRBJ2-7; D gene: -; clone size: -; CDR3 DNA: TGTGCCAGCAGTTTACCATCCCAGGGGTACGAGCAGTACTTC; CDR3 protein: CASSLPSQGYEQYF
V gene: TRBV6-5; J gene: TRBJ2-7; D gene: -; clone size: -; CDR3 DNA: TGTGCCAGCAGTCTGACAGCCTCCTACGAGCAGTACTTC; CDR3 protein: CASSLTASYEQYF
V gene: TRBV27; J gene: TRBJ1-1; D gene: TRBD1; clone size: -; CDR3 DNA: TGTGCCAGCAGTTTTCCGCCAGGGGGAAAGACTGAAGCTTTCTTT; CDR3 protein: CASSFPPGGKTEAFF
V gene: TRBV19; J gene: TRBJ2-3; D gene: TRBD1; clone size: -; CDR3 DNA: TGTGCCAGTAGTATAGACAGGGGGCTCGATACGCAGTATTTT; CDR3 protein: CASSIDRGLDTQYF
V gene: TRBV28; J gene: TRBJ2-1; D gene: -; clone size: -; CDR3 DNA: TGTGCCAGCAGTTATGGCCGGATGAGTAGACAGCACAATGAGCAGTTCTTC; CDR3 protein: CASSYGRMSRQHNEQFF
V gene: TRBV6-6; J gene: TRBJ1-2; D gene: -; clone size: once; CDR3 DNA: TGTGCCAGCAGCCGCGGATGGGGGGATGGCTACACCTTC; CDR3 protein: CASSRGWGDGYTF
V gene: TRBV2; J gene: TRBJ1-2; D gene: -; clone size: -; CDR3 DNA: TGTGCCCACCGGCAGGGCGGCTATGGCTACACCTTC; CDR3 protein: CAHRQGGYGYTF
V gene: TRBV14; J gene: TRBJ1-1; D gene: -; clone size: -; CDR3 DNA: TGTGCCAGCAGCCAAGGGACAGCGAACACTGAAGCTTTCTTT; CDR3 protein: CASSQGTANTEAFF
V gene: TRBV4-3; J gene: TRBJ2-1; D gene: -; clone size: -; CDR3 DNA: TGCGCCAGCAGCCAAGGGACAGCTAATGAGCAGTTCTTC; CDR3 protein: CASSQGTANEQFF
V gene: TRBV18; J gene: TRBJ2-7; D gene: -; clone size: -; CDR3 DNA: TGTGCCAGCTCACCTAAACGGGACACCTACGAGCAGTACTTC; CDR3 protein: CASSPKRDTYEQYF
V gene: TRBV5-1; J gene: TRBJ2-7; D gene: TRBD1; clone size: -; CDR3 DNA: TGCGCCAGCAGCCGGGCGGGACAGGGGGGAGGAGGTGAGCAGTACTTC; CDR3 protein: CASSRAGQGGGGEQYF
V gene: TRBV27; J gene: TRBJ2-6; D gene: -; clone size: -; CDR3 DNA: TGTGCCAGCAGTTTGTATCAGGGATCCGGGGCCAACGTCCTGACTTTC; CDR3 protein: CASSLYQGSGANVLTF
V gene: TRBV15; J gene: TRBJ2-7; D gene: -; clone size: -; CDR3 DNA: TGTGCCACCAGCAGAGATTCCACCTACGAGCAGTACTTC; CDR3 protein: CATSRDSTYEQYF
V gene: TRBV11-2; J gene: TRBJ1-3; D gene: TRBD1; clone size: -; CDR3 DNA: TGTGCCAGCAGCTCGGGACAGTTCTCTGGAAACACCATATATTTT; CDR3 protein: CASSSGQFSGNTIYF
V gene: TRBV9; J gene: TRBJ2-1; D gene: TRBD2; clone size: -; CDR3 DNA: TGTGCCAGCAGCGTAGGGACTAGCTACAATGAGCAGTTCTTC; CDR3 protein: CASSVGTSYNEQFF
V gene: TRBV9; J gene: TRBJ1-2; D gene: -; clone size: -; CDR3 DNA: TGTGCCAGCAGCGTAGGCTCCCACACGGGGTATGGCTACACCTTC; CDR3 protein: CASSVGSHTGYGYTF
V gene: TRBV11-2; J gene: TRBJ2-1; D gene: TRBD2; clone size: many; CDR3 DNA: TGTGCCAGCAGCGACGCGGCGGGAGTGAGGAATGAGCAGTTCTTC; CDR3 protein: CASSDAAGVRNEQFF
V gene: TRBV5-5; J gene: TRBJ1-2; D gene: TRBD1; clone size: -; CDR3 DNA: TGTGCCAGCAGCTACAGGGACAGGGCGGCCGATGGCTACACCTTC; CDR3 protein: CASSYRDRAADGYTF
V gene: TRBV7-6; J gene: TRBJ2-1; D gene: TRBD2; clone size: -; CDR3 DNA: TGTGCCAGCAGCCCAAGTAGCGGGAGGGCCTACAATGAGCAGTTCTTC; CDR3 protein: CASSPSSGRAYNEQFF
V gene: TRBV27; J gene: TRBJ2-6; D gene: -; clone size: once; CDR3 DNA: TGTGCCAGCAGTCACTCTGGGGCCAACGTCCTGACTTTC; CDR3 protein: CASSHSGANVLTF
V gene: TRBV19; J gene: TRBJ2-1; D gene: -; clone size: once; CDR3 DNA: TGTGCCAGTAGTATCCCTGGGGCCCCCACAGGGAGTGAGCAGTTCTTC; CDR3 protein: CASSIPGAPTGSEQFF
V gene: TRBV28; J gene: TRBJ2-1; D gene: -; clone size: -; CDR3 DNA: TGTGCCAGCAGTTTAGTCCAGGTCAATGAGCAGTTCTTC; CDR3 protein: CASSLVQVNEQFF
V gene: TRBV15; J gene: TRBJ2-1; D gene: -; clone size: -; CDR3 DNA: TGTGCCACCAGCAGACCACTGGCCGATGCGGCCTACAATGAGCAGTTCTTC; CDR3 protein: CATSRPLADAAYNEQFF
V gene: TRBV7-9; J gene: TRBJ2-3; D gene: -; clone size: once; CDR3 DNA: TGTGCCAGCAGCCTCAAAACAGGATTCACAGATACGCAGTATTTT; CDR3 protein: CASSLKTGFTDTQYF
V gene: TRBV19; J gene: TRBJ2-3; D gene: -; clone size: -; CDR3 DNA: TGTGCTAGTACGAAGGTAGCGGATTTTACAGATACGCAGTATTTT; CDR3 protein: CASTKVADFTDTQYF
V gene: TRBV7-9; J gene: TRBJ2-7; D gene: -; clone size: -; CDR3 DNA: TGTGCCAGCAGCTCGGGACTGTCCTACGAGCAGTACTTC; CDR3 protein: CASSSGLSYEQYF
V gene: TRBV30; J gene: TRBJ2-7; D gene: -; clone size: -; CDR3 DNA: TGTGCCTGGAGTGTCAACCAGGGTCCCTACGAGCAGTACTTC; CDR3 protein: CAWSVNQGPYEQYF
V gene: TRBV7-9; J gene: TRBJ2-7; D gene: -; clone size: -; CDR3 DNA: TGTGCCAGCAGCTCAGGTATCGGGGGGCTCTACGAGCAGTACTTC; CDR3 protein: CASSSGIGGLYEQYF
V gene: TRBV6-1; J gene: TRBJ2-2; D gene: TRBD2; clone size: once; CDR3 DNA: TGTGCCAGCGGTGATATTGGGACTAGCATAGTGCCCGGGGAGCTGTTTTTT; CDR3 protein: CASGDIGTSIVPGELFF
V gene: TRBV4-3; J gene: TRBJ2-3; D gene: TRBD2; clone size: -; CDR3 DNA: TGCGCCAGCAGCCAGGAAAGCGGGAGGGCCCTGTATACGCAGTATTTT; CDR3 protein: CASSQESGRALYTQYF